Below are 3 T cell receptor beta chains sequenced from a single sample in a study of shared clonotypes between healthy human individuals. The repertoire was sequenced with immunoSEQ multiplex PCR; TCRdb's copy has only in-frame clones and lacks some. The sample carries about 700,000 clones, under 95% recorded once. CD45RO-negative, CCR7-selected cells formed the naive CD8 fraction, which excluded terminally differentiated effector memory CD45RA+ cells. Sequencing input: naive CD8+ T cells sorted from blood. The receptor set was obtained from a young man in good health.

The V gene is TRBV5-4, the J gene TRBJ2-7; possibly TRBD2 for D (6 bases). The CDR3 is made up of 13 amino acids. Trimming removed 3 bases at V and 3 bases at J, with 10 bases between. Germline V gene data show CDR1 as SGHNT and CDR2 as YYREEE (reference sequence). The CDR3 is CASSSGGYYEQYF. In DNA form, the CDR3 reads TGTGCCAGCAGCTCCGGGGGATACTACGAGCAGTACTTC.

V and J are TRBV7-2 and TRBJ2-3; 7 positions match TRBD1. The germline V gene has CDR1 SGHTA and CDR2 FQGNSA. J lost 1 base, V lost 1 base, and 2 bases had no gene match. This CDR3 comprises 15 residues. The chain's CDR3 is CASSLGGGGTDTQYF. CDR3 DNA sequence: TGTGCCAGCAGCTTAGGAGGGGGCGGCACAGATACGCAGTATTTT.

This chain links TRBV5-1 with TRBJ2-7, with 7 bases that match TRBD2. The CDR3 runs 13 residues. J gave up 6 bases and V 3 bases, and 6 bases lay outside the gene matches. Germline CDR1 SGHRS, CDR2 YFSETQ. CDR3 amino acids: CASSSRESFEQYF. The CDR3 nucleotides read TGCGCCAGCAGCTCGCGGGAGTCTTTCGAGCAGTACTTC.